The present T cell receptor (beta chain) was sequenced within a study of blood T cell repertoires in COVID-19. The CDR3 covers 11 residues. Trimming stripped 5 bases from V and 8 bases from J, with 9 bases between. Grouping used clinical history reported by participants in a survey and questionnaire. It was within 2 weeks before study entry that exposed participants met a COVID-19 case. This clone was picked up one time. Original processing notes: Amplification from reference gene primers served as the basis for estimated nucleated cell counts. Generated by immunoSEQ multiplex PCR, the TCRdb table keeps only in-frame clones and is missing some. Clone size and the V and J calls come from that table; the DNA yielded D and trimming. The sample has under 250,000 clones; roughly four fifths are singletons.

The sample was PBMCs or T cells enriched from blood (not recorded which). The genes are TRBV12-3 or TRBV12-4 and TRBJ1-2, with D unclear. This receptor was taken from a woman between 40 and 55 years old who had been exposed to COVID-19. The CDR3 spells CASSRTGGYTF. The DNA for the CDR3 is TGTGCCAGCAGTCGGACGGGAGGCTACACCTTC.